The 22 T cell receptor beta chains below come from one sample, sequenced in a study of graft-versus-host responses after intestinal transplantation. These TCRs' antigens remain unknown. Libraries were prepared by immunoSEQ multiplex PCR; TCRdb keeps only in-frame clonotypes and omits some of them. The sample has nearly 90,000 clones, less than 90% seen once. This specimen consisted of unstimulated CD8+ T cells sorted from spleen or lymph node cells, obtained before intestinal transplant. These receptor sequences come from a human donor who received an intestinal transplant.

J is TRBJ1-1 and V is TRBV30, with a weak D call TRBD1 (6 bases). The CDR3 sequence is 13 residues long. Germline lookup yields CDR1 GTSNPN and CDR2 SVGIG (reference sequence). Deletions cut 2 bases from V and 1 base from J, with 8 bases between. CDR3 loop: CAWSMTGNTEAFF. The CDR3 DNA reads as TGTGCCTGGAGTATGACAGGGAACACTGAAGCTTTCTTT.

The chain uses TRBV27 and TRBJ2-3; possible D gene TRBD2, 6 bases. The CDR3 is made up of 13 amino acids. V gave up 5 bases and J gave up 14 bases, with 20 bases separating them. Looked up from germline, CDR1 is MNHEY and CDR2 is SMNVEV (reference sequence). The CDR3 region is CASSGMEGLRRYF. In DNA form, the CDR3 reads TGTGCCAGCAGTGGCATGGAGGGCCTACGGCGGTATTTT.

This CDR3 reads CASSYSGTGVYGYTF. In nucleotides, the CDR3 is TGTGCCAGCAGTTACTCCGGGACAGGGGTCTATGGCTACACCTTC. J is TRBJ1-2 and V is TRBV6-7; 10 nucleotides match TRBD1. TRBV6-7 is an ORF, and what it does is uncertain. The CDR3 covers 15 residues. V was clipped by 0 bases and J by 4 bases; unmatched bases: 2.

This clone was counted a single time. V gene TRBV6-5 combines with J gene TRBJ2-3; unclear D gene. The CDR3 sequence is 15 residues long. The V end lost 2 bases, the J end lost 5 bases, and 14 bases lay between the germline ends. The germline gives CDR1 MNHEY, CDR2 SVGAGI. The CDR3 sequence: CASSYGLRPLDTQYF. The CDR3 DNA sequence: TGTGCCAGCAGTTACGGCTTGAGGCCCCTAGATACGCAGTATTTT.

This chain connects TRBV2 to TRBJ2-5, with 10 bases aligning to TRBD2. V lost 3 bases and J lost 3; bases outside the gene matches: 1. From germline, CDR1 is SNHLY and CDR2 FYNNEI. The CDR3 sequence is 14 residues long. The DNA of the CDR3 is TGTGCCAGCAGTGACCTAGCGGGAGAAGAGACCCAGTACTTC. Protein sequence: CASSDLAGEETQYF.

The chain couples TRBV6-5 to TRBJ2-7, with 8 nucleotides matching TRBD1. Per germline, CDR1 MNHEY and CDR2 SVGAGI. This CDR3 has 15 residues. The V gene end was trimmed by 5 bases and the J gene end by 5 bases; junction bases not matched to a gene: 11. The CDR3 DNA sequence: TGTGCCAGCAGTCAAACAGGGGGTCCTATGGACGAGCAGTACTTC. As protein: CASSQTGGPMDEQYF.

The V gene is TRBV28, the J gene TRBJ1-5, with 8 positions matching TRBD1. There are 19 residues in the CDR3. Per germline, CDR1 MDHEN and CDR2 SYDVKM. Trimming cost V 4 bases and J 0 bases; bases outside gene matches: 14. CDR3 sequence reads: CASSSPAGQARYSNQPQHF. The CDR3 coding sequence is TGTGCCAGCAGTTCCCCTGCGGGACAGGCCCGTTATAGCAATCAGCCCCAGCATTTT.

The J gene is TRBJ2-6, the V gene TRBV9; D not resolved. Germline-derived CDR1 and CDR2 are SGDLS and YYNGEE. Trimming left V 4 bases short and J 0 bases short, with 8 bases between. The CDR3 is 15 residues long. The CDR3 reads CASSTSGSGANVLTF. The CDR3, as DNA: TGTGCCAGCAGCACATCAGGCTCTGGGGCCAACGTCCTGACTTTC. Based on the CDR3 plus reference TRBV9 and TRBJ2-6, the full variable domain is DSGVTQTPKHLITATGQRVTLRCSPRSGDLSVYWYQQSLDQGLQFLIQYYNGEERAKGNILERFSAQQFPDLHSELNLSSLELGDSALYFCASSTSGSGANVLTFGAGSRLTVL.

The chain carries TRBV4-1 and TRBJ2-3; maybe TRBD2 (6 bases). Germline-derived CDR1 and CDR2 are MGHRA and YSYEKL. The CDR3 consists of 16 residues. The germline V and J ends were trimmed by 0 bases and 9 bases, with 19 bases remaining between them. CDR3: CASSQEVQLAQTTQYF. Here the CDR3 DNA reads TGCGCCAGCAGCCAAGAGGTGCAGCTAGCGCAAACCACGCAGTATTTT.

This chain links TRBV2 with TRBJ2-7; 13 nucleotides agree with TRBD2. CDR1 SNHLY and CDR2 FYNNEI come from the germline V gene. Trimming removed 1 base from V and 0 bases from J; junction bases left unmatched: 0. This CDR3 is built from 16 residues. CDR3 DNA sequence: TGTGCCAGCAGTGAAGGGACTAGCGGGAGCTCCTACGAGCAGTACTTC. This encodes CASSEGTSGSSYEQYF.

This chain joins TRBV7-9 and TRBJ2-1; D not resolved. Germline CDR1 SEHNR, CDR2 FQNEAQ (reference sequence). The CDR3 contains 17 residues. Trimming stripped 8 bases from V and 7 bases from J, with 27 bases between. The CDR3 sequence is CASPGRITTALPNEQFF. CDR3 nucleotide sequence: TGTGCCAGCCCGGGCCGAATCACGACGGCTCTCCCTAATGAGCAGTTCTTC.

V and J are TRBV29-1 and TRBJ2-7; D might be TRBD1 or TRBD2, each matching 5 bases. Trimming pared 6 bases from V and 0 bases from J, leaving 12 bases between. This CDR3 contains 13 residues. Germline values: CDR1 SQVTM, CDR2 ANQGSEA. The CDR3 is CSVGTESSYEQYF. CDR3 bases: TGCAGCGTGGGGACCGAGAGCTCCTACGAGCAGTACTTC.

The chain recombines TRBV11-1 with TRBJ1-1; possibly TRBD1 for D (5 bases). CDR1 and CDR2 (germline): SGHAT, FQDESV (reference sequence). The CDR3 length is 13 residues. V was pared by 3 bases and J by 5 bases, with 10 bases between. The CDR3 loop is CASSLASGTEAFF. The CDR3 DNA follows: TGTGCCAGCAGCTTGGCCTCAGGGACTGAAGCTTTCTTT.

The rearrangement uses TRBV6-5 and TRBJ2-3, with 10 bases that match TRBD2. CDR1 is MNHEY and CDR2 is SVGAGI in the germline V gene. Unmatched junction bases numbered 2, after V lost 2 bases and J lost 6 bases. CDR3 length: 14 amino acids. CDR3 sequence: CASSYLLAGDTQYF. CDR3 bases: TGTGCCAGCAGTTACCTACTAGCGGGGGATACGCAGTATTTT.

The rearrangement joins TRBV7-9 to TRBJ2-2, with TRBD1 matching over 7 bases. Germline-derived CDR1 and CDR2 are SEHNR and FQNEAQ (reference sequence). This CDR3 region has 13 residues. V was clipped by 8 bases and J by 0 bases; unmatched bases: 0. CDR3 protein: CASDRANTGELFF. In nucleotides, the CDR3 is TGTGCCAGCGACAGGGCGAACACCGGGGAGCTGTTTTTT.

V is TRBV4-2 and J is TRBJ1-6, with D perhaps TRBD1 (5 bases). The CDR3 consists of 18 residues. Between the trimmed V and J ends, which lost 1 base and 3 bases, there was a span of 16 bases. Germline V gives CDR1 LGHNA, CDR2 YNFKEQ. The CDR3 nucleotides read TGTGCCAGCAGCCAAGTTATAGGAGGGGAAGACTATAATTCACCCCTCCACTTT. The encoded protein is CASSQVIGGEDYNSPLHF.

The V and J genes are TRBV5-1 and TRBJ2-7; D not resolved. This CDR3 has 15 amino acids. Deletions cut 0 bases from V and 0 bases from J, with 10 bases between. Germline values: CDR1 SGHRS, CDR2 YFSETQ. For the CDR3, the DNA is TGCGCCAGCAGCTTGGCGGGCCCGATCTCCTACGAGCAGTACTTC. Its protein product is CASSLAGPISYEQYF. The full variable domain, completed using reference TRBV5-1 and TRBJ2-7, is KAGVTQTPRYLIKTRGQQVTLSCSPISGHRSVSWYQQTPGQGLQFLFEYFSETQRNKGNFPGRFSGRQFSNSRSEMNVSTLELGDSALYLCASSLAGPISYEQYFGPGTRLTVT.

The rearrangement links TRBV2 to TRBJ2-5, with D possibly being TRBD2 (5 bases). This CDR3 comprises 17 residues. Per the germline V gene, CDR1 is SNHLY and CDR2 is FYNNEI. Trimming stripped 3 bases from V and 2 bases from J, with 19 bases between. CDR3 amino acids: CASSDRRCRCLQETQYF. In nucleotides, the CDR3 is TGTGCCAGCAGTGACAGGAGGTGTCGATGCCTTCAAGAGACCCAGTACTTC.

The rearrangement links TRBV7-9 to TRBJ1-1, with 8 bases fitting TRBD1. CDR1 and CDR2 (germline): SEHNR, FQNEAQ (reference sequence). Trimming at V came to 3 bases and at J to 3 bases, leaving 3 bases not matched to a gene. This CDR3 region has 14 residues. The CDR3 DNA reads TGTGCCAGCAGCTTCGCAGGGGGCTACACTGAAGCTTTCTTT. This encodes CASSFAGGYTEAFF.

The chain employs TRBV9 and TRBJ1-2; possibly TRBD1 for D (6 bases). V was shortened by 3 bases and J by 2 bases, with 8 bases between the two germline ends. CDR1 is SGDLS and CDR2 is YYNGEE in the germline V gene. There are 13 residues in the CDR3. CDR3 in DNA: TGTGCCAGCAGCGCACAGGGAAACTATGGCTACACCTTC. Amino acid sequence: CASSAQGNYGYTF.

The chain couples TRBV4-1 to TRBJ2-1, with TRBD1 matching 7 bases. CDR1 MGHRA and CDR2 YSYEKL come from the germline V gene. The V gene end was trimmed by 3 bases and the J gene end by 4 bases; junction bases not matched to a gene: 9. This CDR3 region has 16 residues. CDR3 protein: CASSHEPGQSYNEQFF. CDR3 in DNA: TGCGCCAGCAGCCATGAGCCGGGACAGTCATACAATGAGCAGTTCTTC.

V usage is TRBV13 and J usage is TRBJ2-4, with D perhaps TRBD1 (5 bases). Trimming left V 0 bases short and J 4 bases short, with 7 bases between. From germline, CDR1 is PRHDT and CDR2 FYEKMQ (reference sequence). The length of the CDR3 is 14 residues. In DNA form, the CDR3 reads TGTGCCAGCAGCTTAGGCCCAGGGAAAAACATTCAGTACTTC. This sequence encodes CASSLGPGKNIQYF.